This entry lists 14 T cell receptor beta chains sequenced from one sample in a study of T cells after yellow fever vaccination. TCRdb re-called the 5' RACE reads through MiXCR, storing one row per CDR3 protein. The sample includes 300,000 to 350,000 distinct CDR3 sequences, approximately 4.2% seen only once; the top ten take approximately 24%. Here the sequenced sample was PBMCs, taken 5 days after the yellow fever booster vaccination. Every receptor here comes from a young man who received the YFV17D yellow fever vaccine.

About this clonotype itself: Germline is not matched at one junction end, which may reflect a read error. The CDR3 DNA reads as TGCAGTGCTCCGATCCCGGGACAGGGGGGAGATACGGAGTATTTT. Its translation: CSAPIPGQGGDTEYF. V is TRBV20-1 and J is TRBJ2-3, with 11 bases matching TRBD1. From germline, CDR1 is DFQATT and CDR2 SNEGSKA (reference sequence). This CDR3 is built from 15 residues.

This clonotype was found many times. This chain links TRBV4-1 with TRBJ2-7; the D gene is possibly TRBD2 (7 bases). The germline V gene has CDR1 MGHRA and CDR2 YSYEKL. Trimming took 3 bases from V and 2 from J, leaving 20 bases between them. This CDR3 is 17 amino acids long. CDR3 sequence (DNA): TGCGCCAGCAGCCAGCTCCAAGGCGCGGGGGCTACCTACGAGCAGTACTTC. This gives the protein CASSQLQGAGATYEQYF.

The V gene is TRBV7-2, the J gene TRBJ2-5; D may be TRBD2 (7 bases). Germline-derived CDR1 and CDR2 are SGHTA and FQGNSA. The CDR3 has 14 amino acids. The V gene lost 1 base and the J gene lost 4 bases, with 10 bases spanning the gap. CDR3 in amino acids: CASSLGRGAETQYF. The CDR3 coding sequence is TGTGCCAGCAGCTTAGGTCGGGGGGCAGAGACCCAGTACTTC.

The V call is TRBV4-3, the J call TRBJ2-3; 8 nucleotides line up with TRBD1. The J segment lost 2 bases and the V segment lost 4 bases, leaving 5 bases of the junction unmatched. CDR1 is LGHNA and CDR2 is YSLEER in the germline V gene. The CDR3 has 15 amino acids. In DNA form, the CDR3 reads TGCGCCAGCAGCCGAACAGGGGGTTACACAGATACGCAGTATTTT. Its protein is CASSRTGGYTDTQYF.

The CDR3 loop reads CASREANQPQHF. The CDR3 region has the DNA TGTGCCAGCCGGGAAGCCAATCAGCCCCAGCATTTT. The V and J genes are TRBV27 and TRBJ1-5, with D hard to call. V lost 8 bases, J lost 3 bases, and 8 bases lay in between. Germline V lookup: CDR1 MNHEY, CDR2 SMNVEV (reference sequence). The CDR3 is 12 amino acids.

The DNA of the CDR3 is TGTGCCAGCAGGGGAGACGGGACAGGGGGTAATGAGCAGTTCTTC. Amino acids: CASRGDGTGGNEQFF. The chain combines TRBV6-1 with TRBJ2-1, with TRBD1 identical over 11 bases. Per germline, CDR1 MNHNS and CDR2 SASEGT. The CDR3 is made up of 15 amino acids. J was trimmed by 7 bases and V by 6 bases; bases with no gene match: 8.

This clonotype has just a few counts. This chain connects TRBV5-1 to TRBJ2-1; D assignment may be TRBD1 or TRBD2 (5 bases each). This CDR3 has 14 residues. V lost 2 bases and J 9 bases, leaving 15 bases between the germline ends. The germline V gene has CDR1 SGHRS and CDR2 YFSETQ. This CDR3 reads CASSFRSSGGEQFF. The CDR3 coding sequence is TGCGCCAGCAGCTTCAGGTCATCTGGGGGTGAGCAGTTCTTC.

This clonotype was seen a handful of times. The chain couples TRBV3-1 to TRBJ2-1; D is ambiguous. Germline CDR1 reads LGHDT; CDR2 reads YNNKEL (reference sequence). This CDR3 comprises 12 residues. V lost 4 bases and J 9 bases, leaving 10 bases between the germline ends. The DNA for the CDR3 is TGTGCCAGCAGCCCCCTGCTCGGTGAGCAGTTCTTC. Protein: CASSPLLGEQFF.

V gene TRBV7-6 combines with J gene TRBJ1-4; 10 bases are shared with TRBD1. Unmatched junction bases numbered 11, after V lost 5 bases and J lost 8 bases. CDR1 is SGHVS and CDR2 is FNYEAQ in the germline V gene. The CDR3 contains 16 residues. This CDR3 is CASSIRQGARGEKLFF. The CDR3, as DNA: TGTGCCAGCAGCATCCGACAGGGGGCACGGGGCGAAAAACTGTTTTTT.

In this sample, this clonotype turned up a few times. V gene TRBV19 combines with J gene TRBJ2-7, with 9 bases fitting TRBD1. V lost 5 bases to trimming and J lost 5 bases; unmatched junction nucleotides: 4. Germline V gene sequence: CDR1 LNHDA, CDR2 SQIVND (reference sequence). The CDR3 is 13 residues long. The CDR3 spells CASSGQGLHEQYF. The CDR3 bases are TGTGCCAGTAGTGGACAGGGGTTGCACGAGCAGTACTTC.

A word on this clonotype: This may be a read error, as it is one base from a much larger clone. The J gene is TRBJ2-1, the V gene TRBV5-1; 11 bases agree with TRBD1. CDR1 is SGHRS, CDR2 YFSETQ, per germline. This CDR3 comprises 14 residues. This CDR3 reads CASSPRTGGDEQLF. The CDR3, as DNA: TGCGCCAGCAGCCCCCGGACAGGGGGCGATGAGCAGTTATTC.

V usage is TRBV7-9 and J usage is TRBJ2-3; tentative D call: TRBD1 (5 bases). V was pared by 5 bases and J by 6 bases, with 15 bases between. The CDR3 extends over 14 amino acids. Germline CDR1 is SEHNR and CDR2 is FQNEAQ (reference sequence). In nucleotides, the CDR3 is TGTGCCAGCAGCCCCCGACAGCAGGCCGATACGCAGTATTTT. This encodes CASSPRQQADTQYF.

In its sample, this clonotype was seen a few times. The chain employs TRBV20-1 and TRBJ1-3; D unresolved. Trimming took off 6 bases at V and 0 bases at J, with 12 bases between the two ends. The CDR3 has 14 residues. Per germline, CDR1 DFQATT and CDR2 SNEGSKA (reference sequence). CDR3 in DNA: TGCAGTGCGAGGAGGACCAGCTCTGGAAACACCATATATTTT. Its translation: CSARRTSSGNTIYF.

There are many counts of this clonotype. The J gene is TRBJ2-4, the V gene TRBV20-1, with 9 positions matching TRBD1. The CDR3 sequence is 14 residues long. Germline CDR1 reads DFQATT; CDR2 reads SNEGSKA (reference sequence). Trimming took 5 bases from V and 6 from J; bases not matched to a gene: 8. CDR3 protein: CSAWRDRVGNIQYF. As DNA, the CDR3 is TGCAGTGCTTGGAGGGACAGGGTCGGAAACATTCAGTACTTC.